The entry that follows covers one TCR beta chain sequence. These data come from a study of blood T cell repertoires in COVID-19. Across the study: The study drew acute and convalescent COVID-19 samples from the United States, Italy and Spain. PBMCs, B-cell-depleted T cells, or T cells were the source of the cDNA or gDNA that made up the material.

This table comes from immunoSEQ multiplex PCR, and its TCRdb copy is limited to in-frame clones, with some not included. The sample lists about 15,000 clones; just under 90% were seen once. With V trimmed by 7 bases and J by 7 bases, 9 bases remained unmatched. Germline loops: CDR1 MDHEN, CDR2 SYDVKM. This CDR3 has 14 residues. The chain uses TRBV28 and TRBJ2-3; 9 bases line up with TRBD1. Sequencing was performed on peripheral blood. This TCR was recovered from a human donor in a cohort sampled during active COVID-19. CDR3 nucleotide sequence: TGTGCCAGCACCCTACAGGGGGCGCTTAATACGCAGTATTTT. This gives the protein CASTLQGALNTQYF.